Here is one TCR beta chain with its context. Antigen unknown. The data belong to a study of vaccination effects on CD4 cells after COVID-19. Study-wide context: The median interval between the second dose and post-vaccine sampling was 72 days.

ViraFEST expansion of antigen-specific CD4+ T cells with viral peptide pools preceded sequencing. Between days 9 and 10 of culture, CD4+ T cells were separated out. The cohort was immunized with two doses of either the BNT162b2 or mRNA-1273 vaccine. None of the vaccinated had previously contracted SARS-CoV-2, and their nucleocapsid antibodies tested negative. Half-medium exchanges with IL-2 medium took place on days 3 and 7. The assay was immunoSEQ multiplex PCR, and TCRdb's table has in-frame clones only and misses some. Of tens of thousands of clones listed, around 82% were seen once; the top ten hold just under 2%. Germline V gives CDR1 SGHTS, CDR2 YDEGEE. Unmatched junction bases numbered 9, after V lost 0 bases and J lost 4 bases. The CDR3 is 16 residues long.

The sample in question was CD4+ T cells from PBMCs cultured with HCoV-OC43 spike peptides, obtained after COVID-19 vaccination. Subset denoted: HCoV-OC43 spike overlapping peptide pool stimulation. The gene calls are TRBV5-8 and TRBJ1-1; TRBD1 matches 7 bases. The receptor's source is a human donor who received a COVID-19 vaccine. CDR3 coding DNA: TGTGCCAGCAGCTTGGTACAGGGGAGGGGTAGCACTGAAGCTTTCTTT. Amino acids: CASSLVQGRGSTEAFF.